This T cell receptor (beta chain) came from a study of OX40 agonist ivuxolimab in advanced cancers. On cycle 4 day 1 and cycle 7 day 1, as well as at baseline, blood was sampled. Profiled with immunoSEQ multiplex PCR; TCRdb holds only in-frame clones, not every one. The data show about 40,000 clones, approximately 90% seen once. The source material was CD4+ or CD8+ T cells sorted from blood, sampled in a trial of the OX40 agonist ivuxolimab. This sequence originates from an adult with an advanced solid tumor such as melanoma, head and neck, liver or kidney cancer.

CDR3 sequence reads: CASSPPAGSTDTQYF. As DNA, the CDR3 is TGTGCCAGCTCCCCTCCGGCAGGTAGCACAGATACGCAGTATTTT. The chain is built from TRBV18 and TRBJ2-3; D unclear. V dropped 6 bases and J dropped 0 bases, with 13 bases sitting between them. This CDR3 comprises 15 residues. Germline-derived CDR1 and CDR2 are KGHSH and LQKENI.